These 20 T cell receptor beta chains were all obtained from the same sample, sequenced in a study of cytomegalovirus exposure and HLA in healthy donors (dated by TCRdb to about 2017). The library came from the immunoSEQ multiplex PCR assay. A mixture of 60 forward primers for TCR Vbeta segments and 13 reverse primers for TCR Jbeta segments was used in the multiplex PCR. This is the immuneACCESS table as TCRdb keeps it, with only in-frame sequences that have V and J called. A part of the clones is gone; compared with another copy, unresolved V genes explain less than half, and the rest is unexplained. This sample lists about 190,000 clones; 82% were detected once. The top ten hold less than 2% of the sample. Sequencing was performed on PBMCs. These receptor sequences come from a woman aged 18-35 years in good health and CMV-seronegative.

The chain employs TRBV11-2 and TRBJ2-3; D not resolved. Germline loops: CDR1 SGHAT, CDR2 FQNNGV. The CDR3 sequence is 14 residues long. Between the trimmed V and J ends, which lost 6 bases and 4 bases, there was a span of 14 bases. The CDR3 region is CASSPDLEPDTQYF. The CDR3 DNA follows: TGTGCCAGCAGTCCAGATCTAGAACCAGATACGCAGTATTTT.

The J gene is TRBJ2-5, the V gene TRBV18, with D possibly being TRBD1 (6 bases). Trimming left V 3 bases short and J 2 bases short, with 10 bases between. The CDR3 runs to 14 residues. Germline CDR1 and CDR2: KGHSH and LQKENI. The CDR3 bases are TGTGCCAGCTCACCCGGACAGTCACAAGAGACCCAGTACTTC. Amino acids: CASSPGQSQETQYF.

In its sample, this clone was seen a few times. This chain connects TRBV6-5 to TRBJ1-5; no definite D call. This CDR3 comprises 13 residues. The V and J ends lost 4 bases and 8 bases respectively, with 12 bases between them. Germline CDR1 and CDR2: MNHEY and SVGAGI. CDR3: CASSFRGLEPQHF. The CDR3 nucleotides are TGTGCCAGCAGTTTTCGAGGGCTAGAGCCCCAGCATTTT.

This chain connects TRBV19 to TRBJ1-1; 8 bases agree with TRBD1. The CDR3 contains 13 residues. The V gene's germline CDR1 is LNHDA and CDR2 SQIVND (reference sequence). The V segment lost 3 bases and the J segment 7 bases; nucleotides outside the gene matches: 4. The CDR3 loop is CASSILGTGEAFF. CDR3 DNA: TGTGCCAGTAGTATTTTAGGGACAGGTGAAGCTTTCTTT.

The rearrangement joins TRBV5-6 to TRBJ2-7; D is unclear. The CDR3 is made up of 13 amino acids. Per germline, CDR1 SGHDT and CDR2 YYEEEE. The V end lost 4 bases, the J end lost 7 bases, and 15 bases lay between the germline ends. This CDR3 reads CASSQGWGREQYV. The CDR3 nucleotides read TGTGCCAGCAGCCAAGGGTGGGGTAGGGAGCAGTACGTC.

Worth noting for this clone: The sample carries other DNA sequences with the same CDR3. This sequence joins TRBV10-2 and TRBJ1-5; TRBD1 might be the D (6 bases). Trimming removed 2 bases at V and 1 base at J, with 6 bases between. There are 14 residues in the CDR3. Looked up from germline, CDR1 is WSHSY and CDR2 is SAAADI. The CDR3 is CASSETGSNQPQHF. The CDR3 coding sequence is TGCGCCAGCAGTGAGACAGGGAGCAATCAGCCCCAGCATTTT.

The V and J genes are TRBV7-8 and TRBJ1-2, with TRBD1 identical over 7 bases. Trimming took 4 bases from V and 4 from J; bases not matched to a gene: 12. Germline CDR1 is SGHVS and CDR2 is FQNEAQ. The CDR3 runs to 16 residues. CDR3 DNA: TGTGCCAGCAGCTCAGAAATAAGACAGGGAAGCTATGGCTACACCTTC. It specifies CASSSEIRQGSYGYTF.

Written as DNA, the CDR3 is TGTGCCAGCAGCCTAGGGGGCTGGGATACGCAGTATTTT. Translating it yields CASSLGGWDTQYF. The chain employs TRBV11-3 and TRBJ2-3, with 7 nucleotides matching TRBD1. The length of the CDR3 is 13 residues. V lost 5 bases, J lost 6 bases, and 5 bases stayed unmatched. Germline V gene lookup returns CDR1 SGHNT and CDR2 YENEEA.

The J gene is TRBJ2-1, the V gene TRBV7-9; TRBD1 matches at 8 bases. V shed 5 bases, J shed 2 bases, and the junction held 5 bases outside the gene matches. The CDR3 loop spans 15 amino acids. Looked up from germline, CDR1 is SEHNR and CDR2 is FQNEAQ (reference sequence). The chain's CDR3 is CASSLGTGTYNEQFF. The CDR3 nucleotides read TGTGCCAGCAGCCTGGGGACAGGCACCTACAATGAGCAGTTCTTC.

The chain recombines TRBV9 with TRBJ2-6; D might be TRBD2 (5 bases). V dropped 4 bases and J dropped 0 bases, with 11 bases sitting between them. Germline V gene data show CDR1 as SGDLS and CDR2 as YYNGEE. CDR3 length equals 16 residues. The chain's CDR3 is CASSQSDYSGANVLTF. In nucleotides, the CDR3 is TGTGCCAGCAGCCAATCCGACTACTCTGGGGCCAACGTCCTGACTTTC.

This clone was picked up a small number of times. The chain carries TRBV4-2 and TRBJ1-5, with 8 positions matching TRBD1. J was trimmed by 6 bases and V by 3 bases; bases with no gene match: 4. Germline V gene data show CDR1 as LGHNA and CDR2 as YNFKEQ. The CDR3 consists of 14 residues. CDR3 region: CASSHTGGVQPQHF. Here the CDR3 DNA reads TGTGCCAGCAGCCATACAGGGGGAGTTCAGCCCCAGCATTTT.

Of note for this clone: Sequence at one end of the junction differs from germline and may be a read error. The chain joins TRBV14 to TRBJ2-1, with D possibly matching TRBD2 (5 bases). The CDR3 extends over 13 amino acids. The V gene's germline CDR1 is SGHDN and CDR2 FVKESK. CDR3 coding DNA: TGTGCCAGCAGCCAAGATTACACGGACGGACTCGTCTTC. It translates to CASSQDYTDGLVF. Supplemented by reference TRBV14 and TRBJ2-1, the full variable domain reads EAGVTQFPSHSVIEKGQTVTLRCDPISGHDNLYWYRRVMGKEIKFLLHFVKESKQDESGMPNNRFLAERTGGTYSTLKVQPAELEDSGVYFCASSQDYTDGLVFGPGTRLTVL.

The CDR3: CASSQGRAGARDTQYF. The DNA for the CDR3 is TGCGCCAGCAGCCAAGGTAGAGCGGGAGCTAGAGATACGCAGTATTTT. The rearrangement joins TRBV4-3 to TRBJ2-3, with 8 bases aligning to TRBD2. V lost 1 base, J lost 5 bases, and 8 bases stayed unmatched. There are 16 residues in the CDR3. The V gene's germline CDR1 is LGHNA and CDR2 YSLEER.

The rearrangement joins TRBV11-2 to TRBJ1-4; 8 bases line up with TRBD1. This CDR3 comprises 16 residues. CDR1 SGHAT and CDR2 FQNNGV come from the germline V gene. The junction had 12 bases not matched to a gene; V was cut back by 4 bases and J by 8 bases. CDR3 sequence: CASSSTLDRESEKLFF. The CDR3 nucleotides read TGTGCCAGCAGCTCGACCTTGGACAGGGAGAGCGAAAAACTGTTTTTT.

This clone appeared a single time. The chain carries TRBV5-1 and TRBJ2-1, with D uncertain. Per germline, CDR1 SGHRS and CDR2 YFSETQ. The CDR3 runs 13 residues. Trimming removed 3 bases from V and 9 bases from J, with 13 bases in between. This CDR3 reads CASSSDRVIEQFF. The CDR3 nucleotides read TGCGCCAGCAGCTCGGATCGGGTTATTGAGCAGTTCTTC.

CDR3 in amino acids: CASISTSGSADTQYF. CDR3 DNA sequence: TGTGCCAGCATTTCGACTAGCGGGAGTGCAGATACGCAGTATTTT. J is TRBJ2-3 and V is TRBV6-1, with 12 nucleotides matching TRBD2. The CDR3 sequence is 15 residues long. V lost 7 bases to trimming and J lost 4 bases; unmatched junction nucleotides: 6. CDR1 is MNHNS, CDR2 SASEGT, per germline.

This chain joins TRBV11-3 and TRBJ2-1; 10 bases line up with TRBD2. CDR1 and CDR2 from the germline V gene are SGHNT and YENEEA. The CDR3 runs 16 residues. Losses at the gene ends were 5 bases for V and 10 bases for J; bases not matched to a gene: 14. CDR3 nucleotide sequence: TGTGCCAGCAGCCCCCGGGCTGCTAGCGGGAGTCGGGAGCAGTTCTTC. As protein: CASSPRAASGSREQFF.

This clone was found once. DNA for the CDR3: TGTGCCAGCAGGATGTGGACAGGCAATGAGCAGTTCTTC. It codes for CASRMWTGNEQFF. The chain links TRBV27 to TRBJ2-1; 7 bases are a match to TRBD1. The germline CDR1 and CDR2 sequences are MNHEY and SMNVEV (reference sequence). Trimming removed 6 bases from V and 6 bases from J; junction bases left unmatched: 5. This CDR3 region has 13 residues.

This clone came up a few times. CDR3 bases: TGTGCCACCTCATCCGGGACAGGGGCCTACGAGCAGTACTTC. Translation gives CATSSGTGAYEQYF. The chain combines TRBV5-6 with TRBJ2-7; 10 nucleotides align to TRBD1. The CDR3 runs to 14 residues. V gave up 9 bases and J gave up 2 bases; unmatched junction bases: 8. Germline V lookup: CDR1 SGHDT, CDR2 YYEEEE.

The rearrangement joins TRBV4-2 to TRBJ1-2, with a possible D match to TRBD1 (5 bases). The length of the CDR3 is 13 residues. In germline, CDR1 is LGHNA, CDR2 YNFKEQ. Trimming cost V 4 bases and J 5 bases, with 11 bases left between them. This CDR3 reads CASSRGADYGYTF. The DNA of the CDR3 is TGTGCCAGCAGCCGTGGGGCAGATTATGGCTACACCTTC.